This section outlines one T cell receptor (beta chain) sequence together with its context. The data belong to a study of beta chain features in type 1 diabetes. CDR1 and CDR2 (germline): LNHDA, SQIVND (reference sequence). V was trimmed by 6 bases and J by 1 base, leaving 6 bases between them. The CDR3 length is 13 residues. The study reverse transcribed the entire isolated RNA, so it sequenced expressed TCRB transcripts. The method was immunoSEQ multiplex PCR; TCRdb's version includes in-frame clones alone and lacks a portion of them. The sample lists about 340,000 clones; under 8.5% were seen once. The chain recombines TRBV19 with TRBJ2-2; D remains unclear. Sequenced sample: central memory CD4+ T cells from blood. This receptor was identified in a woman younger than 35 in good health. In DNA form, the CDR3 reads TGTGCCAGTAGGCCCCGGAACACCGGGGAGCTGTTTTTT. Translating gives CASRPRNTGELFF.